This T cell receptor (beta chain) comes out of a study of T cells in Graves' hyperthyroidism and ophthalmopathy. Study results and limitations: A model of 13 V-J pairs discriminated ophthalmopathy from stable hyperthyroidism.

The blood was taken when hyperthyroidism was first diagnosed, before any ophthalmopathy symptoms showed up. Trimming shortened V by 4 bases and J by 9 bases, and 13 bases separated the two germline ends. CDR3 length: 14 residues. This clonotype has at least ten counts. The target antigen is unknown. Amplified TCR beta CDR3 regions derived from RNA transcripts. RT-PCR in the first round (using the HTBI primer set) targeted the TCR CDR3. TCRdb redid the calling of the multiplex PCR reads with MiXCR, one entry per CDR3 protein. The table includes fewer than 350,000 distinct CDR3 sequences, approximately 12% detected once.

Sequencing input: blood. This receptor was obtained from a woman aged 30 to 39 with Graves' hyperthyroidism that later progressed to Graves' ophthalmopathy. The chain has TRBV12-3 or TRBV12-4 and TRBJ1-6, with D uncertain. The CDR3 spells CASSSGSSISPLHF. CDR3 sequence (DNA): TGTGCCAGCAGTTCGGGATCTTCTATTTCACCCCTCCACTTT.